Listed here are 6 T cell receptor beta chains from one sample, sequenced in a study of cytomegalovirus exposure and HLA in healthy donors. Some clones are missing from TCRdb's copy, which holds only in-frame ones; the method was immunoSEQ multiplex PCR. The table has 200,000 or so clones, 85% to 90% seen once. Sequenced: PBMCs. The origin of the receptors is a woman between 18 and 29 years old in good health and CMV-seronegative.

This chain joins TRBV6-1 and TRBJ2-7; no reliable D call. Germline lookup yields CDR1 MNHNS and CDR2 SASEGT. V was pared by 6 bases and J by 5 bases, with 8 bases between. The CDR3 has 11 amino acids. Here the CDR3 DNA reads TGTGCCAGCAGGGTGGAGAACGAGCAGTACTTC. Translated, it gives CASRVENEQYF.

The rearrangement links TRBV27 to TRBJ2-3; 9 nucleotides agree with TRBD2. V shed 10 bases, J shed 0 bases, and the junction held 26 bases outside the gene matches. The CDR3 sequence is 21 residues long. CDR1 and CDR2 (germline): MNHEY, SMNVEV (reference sequence). CDR3 sequence (DNA): TGTGCCAACGACCCTCTTAGAGGATCGCGGGAGGGCGAGGATAGCACAGATACGCAGTATTTT. It encodes CANDPLRGSREGEDSTDTQYF.

The chain links TRBV12-5 to TRBJ1-1; 7 nucleotides match TRBD1. V lost 0 bases, J lost 4 bases, and 5 bases stayed unmatched. CDR1 LGHNT and CDR2 FRNRAP come from the germline V gene. The CDR3 totals 15 residues. CDR3 coding DNA: TGTGCTAGTGGTTTGGTGAGGGGGCGACGCACTGAAGCTTTCTTT. It yields the protein CASGLVRGRRTEAFF.

The genes are TRBV4-2 and TRBJ2-2, with D possibly being TRBD2 (6 bases). Germline lookup yields CDR1 LGHNA and CDR2 YNFKEQ. The CDR3 runs to 16 residues. V was clipped by 3 bases and J by 1 base, with 12 bases between them. CDR3: CASSQQPSVNTGELFF. CDR3 DNA: TGTGCCAGCAGCCAGCAGCCTAGCGTGAACACCGGGGAGCTGTTTTTT.

The genes are TRBV18 and TRBJ1-1, with 8 bases aligning to TRBD1. The CDR3 is 14 amino acids. J was trimmed by 5 bases and V by 4 bases; bases with no gene match: 6. Germline V gene sequence: CDR1 KGHSH, CDR2 LQKENI. The CDR3 loop is CASSLGQGGTEAFF. The DNA for the CDR3 is TGTGCCAGCTCACTTGGACAGGGTGGGACTGAAGCTTTCTTT.

CDR3 loop: CASSLVSGSLPEAFF. CDR3 DNA: TGTGCCAGCAGCTTAGTCTCGGGTTCACTACCTGAAGCTTTCTTT. The chain combines TRBV7-9 with TRBJ1-1; no definite D call. Germline-derived CDR1 and CDR2 are SEHNR and FQNEAQ (reference sequence). Trimming removed 1 base at V and 6 bases at J, with 15 bases between. This CDR3 is built from 15 residues. The full variable domain, rest sourced from reference TRBV7-9 and TRBJ1-1, is DTGVSQNPRHKITKRGQNVTFRCDPISEHNRLYWYRQTLGQGPEFLTYFQNEAQLEKSRLLSDRFSAERPKGSFSTLEIQRTEQGDSAMYLCASSLVSGSLPEAFFGQGTRLTVV.